This T cell receptor beta chain was obtained from a study of T cells in Graves' hyperthyroidism and ophthalmopathy. Amplified TCR beta CDR3 regions derived from RNA transcripts. With the HTBI primer set, the TCR CDR3 went through a first round of RT-PCR. TCRdb independently ran MiXCR on the multiplex PCR reads; one entry per CDR3 protein. The sample yields about 590,000 distinct CDR3 sequences, 15% to 18% seen once. CDR1 SNHLY and CDR2 FYNNEI come from the germline V gene. The ends were cut back, 1 base at V and 2 bases at J, with 14 bases in the middle. The CDR3 totals 16 residues. This clonotype was counted at least ten times.

The specimen sequenced was blood. The J gene is TRBJ1-1, the V gene TRBV2; weak D call: TRBD1 (5 bases). This receptor was obtained from a woman in her twenties or thirties with Graves' hyperthyroidism. The DNA of the CDR3 is TGTGCCAGCAGTGAAGTATGGGGGTCCTCTAACACTGAAGCTTTCTTT. It translates to CASSEVWGSSNTEAFF.